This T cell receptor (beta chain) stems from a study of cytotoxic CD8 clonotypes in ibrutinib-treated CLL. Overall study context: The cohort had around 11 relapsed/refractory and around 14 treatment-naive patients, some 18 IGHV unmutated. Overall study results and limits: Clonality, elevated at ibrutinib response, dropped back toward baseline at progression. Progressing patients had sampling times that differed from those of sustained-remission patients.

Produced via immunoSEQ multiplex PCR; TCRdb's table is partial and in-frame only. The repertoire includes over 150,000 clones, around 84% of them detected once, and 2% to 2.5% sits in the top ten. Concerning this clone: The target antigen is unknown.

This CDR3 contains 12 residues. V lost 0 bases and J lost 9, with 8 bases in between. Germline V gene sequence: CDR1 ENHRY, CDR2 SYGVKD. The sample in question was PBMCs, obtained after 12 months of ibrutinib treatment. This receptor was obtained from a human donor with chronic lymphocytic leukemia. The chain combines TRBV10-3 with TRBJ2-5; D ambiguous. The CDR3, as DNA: TGTGCCATCAGTGAGTCTGGATCCGCCCAGTACTTC. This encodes CAISESGSAQYF.